The 18 T cell receptor beta chains reported below all come from one sample, sequenced in a study of regulatory T cells in long-lasting Graves disease. Time point specified: newly diagnosed GD, antithyroid drugs for less than 3 months. From PBMCs, RNA was extracted and then used to make the TCR library. To make TCR beta libraries, researchers used iRepertoire HTBI primers and Arm-PCR of CDR3 regions. TCRdb analysed the multiplex PCR reads with MiXCR anew, one entry per CDR3 protein. This table has more than 400,000 distinct CDR3 sequences, about 17% appearing once. The same sample was also studied in work on T cells in Graves' hyperthyroidism and ophthalmopathy.

Sample: peripheral blood mononuclear cells (PBMCs), taken at new diagnosis, from a patient treated with antithyroid drugs. Every receptor here comes from a woman aged 25 to 39 with Graves disease.

At least ten counts were recorded for this clonotype. The gene calls are TRBV2 and TRBJ2-7; 12 bases map to TRBD2. V trimming: 9 bases; J trimming: 1 base; junction bases outside the gene matches: 4. Germline CDR1 SNHLY, CDR2 FYNNEI. The CDR3 is 14 amino acids. The CDR3 sequence is CARTGTSGSYEQYF. The CDR3 coding sequence is TGTGCCAGAACGGGGACTAGCGGGTCCTACGAGCAGTACTTC.

This clonotype was recorded at least ten times. The CDR3 DNA is TGCAGTGCTAGTGTGGATCAAGAGACCCAGTACTTC. Encoded protein: CSASVDQETQYF. The chain uses TRBV20-1 and TRBJ2-5; no reliable D call. The germline V gene encodes CDR1 DFQATT and CDR2 SNEGSKA (reference sequence). The CDR3 has 12 amino acids. Deletions cut 3 bases from V and 2 bases from J, with 7 bases between.

This clonotype was observed at least ten times. The J gene is TRBJ2-5, the V gene TRBV28, with TRBD1 as a possible D gene (6 bases). Germline V gives CDR1 MDHEN, CDR2 SYDVKM. Trimming took 3 bases from V and 3 from J, leaving 11 bases between them. CDR3 length equals 14 residues. The CDR3 nucleotides are TGTGCCAGCAGTTTTTCAGGGGCTGAAGAGACCCAGTACTTC. Amino acid sequence: CASSFSGAEETQYF.

The table lists this clonotype with many counts. This chain connects TRBV20-1 to TRBJ1-2; TRBD1 matches at 9 bases. V shed 2 bases, J shed 4 bases, and the junction held 2 bases outside the gene matches. Germline lookup yields CDR1 DFQATT and CDR2 SNEGSKA (reference sequence). This CDR3 comprises 13 residues. The CDR3 region has the DNA TGCAGTGCTAGACCGGGACAGGGCTATGGCTACACCTTC. Protein sequence: CSARPGQGYGYTF.

CDR3 residues: CASSLTGEQADTQYF. The CDR3 DNA is TGTGCCAGCAGCTTGACAGGGGAACAGGCAGATACGCAGTATTTT. V is TRBV2 and J is TRBJ2-3; 8 positions agree with TRBD1. Germline lookup yields CDR1 SNHLY and CDR2 FYNNEI. The CDR3 totals 15 residues. V lost 6 bases, J lost 4 bases, and 9 bases stayed unmatched.

In this sample, this clonotype turned up a few times. One end of the junction does not line up with germline, which may come from a read error. This chain joins TRBV20-1 and TRBJ2-5; D is ambiguous. This CDR3 contains 11 residues. Germline-derived CDR1 and CDR2 are DFQATT and SNEGSKA (reference sequence). The DNA for the CDR3 is TGCAGTTTTGATGGGGAAGAGAGCCAGTACTTC. Protein sequence: CSFDGEESQYF.

This clonotype was observed at least ten times. This chain connects TRBV5-1 to TRBJ2-3, with 12 bases fitting TRBD2. J lost 2 bases, V lost 4 bases, and 8 bases had no gene match. Looked up from germline, CDR1 is SGHRS and CDR2 is YFSETQ. The CDR3 totals 17 residues. CDR3 sequence: CASSPRGTSGFTDTQYF. Here the CDR3 DNA reads TGCGCCAGCAGCCCGAGAGGGACTAGCGGGTTCACAGATACGCAGTATTTT.

This clonotype was seen only a few times. The gene calls are TRBV30 and TRBJ2-7; no firm D call. V lost 2 bases, J lost 4 bases, and 12 bases lay in between. The CDR3 is made up of 13 amino acids. Germline CDR1 reads GTSNPN; CDR2 reads SVGIG (reference sequence). The CDR3 loop reads CAWSTLPQYEQYF. In DNA form, the CDR3 reads TGTGCCTGGAGTACTCTTCCCCAGTACGAGCAGTACTTC.

This clonotype came up many times. This sequence joins TRBV30 and TRBJ2-7; D gene uncertain. CDR1 GTSNPN and CDR2 SVGIG come from the germline V gene (reference sequence). The V end was cut by 0 bases, the J end by 6 bases, with 9 bases between. The CDR3 is 12 residues long. In nucleotides, the CDR3 is TGTGCCTGGAGTGTTTCTCGGAGCGAGCAGTACTTC. Amino acid sequence: CAWSVSRSEQYF. Looking up the rest from reference TRBV30 and TRBJ2-7 gives the full variable domain: SQTIHQWPATLVQPVGSPLSLECTVEGTSNPNLYWYRQAAGRGLQLLFYSVGIGQISSEVPQNLSASRPQDRQFILSSKKLLLSDSGFYLCAWSVSRSEQYFGPGTRLTVT.

This clonotype has just a few counts. One end of the junction fails to match germline, which may point to a read error. The CDR3 loop is CASRLEQVLLYEQYF. DNA for the CDR3: TGCGCCAGCAGATTGGAACAGGTTTTGCTCTACGAGCAGTACTTC. V is TRBV5-1 and J is TRBJ2-7, with TRBD1 as a possible D gene (5 bases). Germline assignment: CDR1 SGHRS and CDR2 YFSETQ. This CDR3 comprises 15 residues.

There are many counts of this clonotype. J is TRBJ2-7 and V is TRBV12-3 or TRBV12-4; D is uncertain. With 2 bases removed from V and 2 bases from J, the gap between germline ends came to 7 bases. CDR3 size: 13 residues. This chain's CDR3 is CASSLWLAYEQYF. The DNA of the CDR3 is TGTGCCAGCAGTTTATGGCTAGCCTACGAGCAGTACTTC.

In regard to this clonotype: A read error may be the cause here, since a much bigger clone is one base away. The CDR3 end shows no conserved phenylalanine or tryptophan, and so a read error is likely. CDR3 sequence: CASSPGQGPREYYGYTL. DNA of the CDR3: TGTGCCAGCAGCCCAGGACAGGGTCCTCGGGAGTACTATGGCTACACCCTC. This sequence joins TRBV3-1 and TRBJ1-2; 8 bases match TRBD1. From germline, CDR1 is LGHDT and CDR2 YNNKEL (reference sequence). The trim removed 4 bases at V and 3 bases at J, leaving 13 bases unmatched. The CDR3 is made up of 17 amino acids.

This clonotype turned up a few times. CDR3 protein: CASSRGTESEAFF. As DNA, the CDR3 is TGTGCCAGCAGCCGAGGGACAGAGTCTGAAGCTTTCTTT. The chain combines TRBV7-9 with TRBJ1-1, with 7 bases fitting TRBD1. The germline CDR1 and CDR2 sequences are SEHNR and FQNEAQ (reference sequence). This CDR3 comprises 13 residues. The J segment lost 6 bases and the V segment lost 5 bases, leaving 6 bases of the junction unmatched.

This clonotype was counted ten times or more. The chain has TRBV4-1 and TRBJ2-3, with 10 positions matching TRBD2. Germline loops: CDR1 MGHRA, CDR2 YSYEKL. V shed 0 bases and J 6 bases; nucleotides not matched to a gene: 6. The CDR3 has 16 amino acids. The CDR3 sequence: CASSQDPSGRGDTQYF. The DNA for the CDR3 is TGCGCCAGCAGCCAAGATCCTAGCGGGAGAGGGGATACGCAGTATTTT.

The sample holds many counts of this clonotype. The chain carries TRBV6-1 and TRBJ2-5; TRBD2 aligns across 14 bases. Germline values: CDR1 MNHNS, CDR2 SASEGT. Unmatched junction bases numbered 4, after V lost 5 bases and J lost 5 bases. CDR3 size: 15 residues. CDR3 nucleotides: TGTGCCAGCAGTAAGGGACTAGCGGGAGTTGAGACCCAGTACTTC. This codes for CASSKGLAGVETQYF.

CDR3 DNA sequence: TGTGCCAGCAGCCCGGACACCGGGCCGGACGAGCAGTACTTC. Its translation: CASSPDTGPDEQYF. The V call is TRBV3-1, the J call TRBJ2-7, with D maybe TRBD1 (5 bases). The germline V gene encodes CDR1 LGHDT and CDR2 YNNKEL (reference sequence). The CDR3 has 14 amino acids. Trimming took off 4 bases at V and 5 bases at J, with 15 bases between the two ends.

The genes are TRBV7-2 and TRBJ2-5; the match to TRBD2 covers 11 bases. Trimming at V came to 1 base and at J to 6 bases, leaving 7 bases not matched to a gene. Germline V lookup: CDR1 SGHTA, CDR2 FQGNSA. The CDR3 has 16 amino acids. The CDR3 DNA reads as TGTGCCAGCAGCTTAGGGGTTAGCGGGAGGGCAAAGACCCAGTACTTC. Translated, it gives CASSLGVSGRAKTQYF.

This clonotype was seen repeatedly, ten times or more. The chain joins TRBV6-1 to TRBJ2-3, with D maybe TRBD2 (6 bases). CDR1 and CDR2 from the germline V gene are MNHNS and SASEGT. Trimming left V 5 bases short and J 2 bases short, with 11 bases between. The CDR3 is 14 amino acids. DNA of the CDR3: TGTGCCAGCAGTACCTTAGCGGACACAGATACGCAGTATTTT. This translates into CASSTLADTDTQYF.